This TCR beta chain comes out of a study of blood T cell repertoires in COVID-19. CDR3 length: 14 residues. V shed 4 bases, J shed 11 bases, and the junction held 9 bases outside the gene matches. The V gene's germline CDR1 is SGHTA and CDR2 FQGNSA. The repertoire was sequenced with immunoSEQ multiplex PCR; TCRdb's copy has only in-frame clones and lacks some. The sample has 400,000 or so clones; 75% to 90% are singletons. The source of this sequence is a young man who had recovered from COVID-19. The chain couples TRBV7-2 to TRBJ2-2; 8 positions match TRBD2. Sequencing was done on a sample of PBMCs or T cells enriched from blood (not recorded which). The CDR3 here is CASSSLAGRVELFF. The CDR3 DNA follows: TGTGCCAGCAGCTCCTTAGCGGGGCGGGTCGAGCTGTTTTTT. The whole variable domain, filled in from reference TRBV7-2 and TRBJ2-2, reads GAGVSQSPSNKVTEKGKDVELRCDPISGHTALYWYRQSLGQGLEFLIYFQGNSAPDKSGLPSDRFSAERTGGSVSTLTIQRTQQEDSAVYLCASSSLAGRVELFFGEGSRLTVL.